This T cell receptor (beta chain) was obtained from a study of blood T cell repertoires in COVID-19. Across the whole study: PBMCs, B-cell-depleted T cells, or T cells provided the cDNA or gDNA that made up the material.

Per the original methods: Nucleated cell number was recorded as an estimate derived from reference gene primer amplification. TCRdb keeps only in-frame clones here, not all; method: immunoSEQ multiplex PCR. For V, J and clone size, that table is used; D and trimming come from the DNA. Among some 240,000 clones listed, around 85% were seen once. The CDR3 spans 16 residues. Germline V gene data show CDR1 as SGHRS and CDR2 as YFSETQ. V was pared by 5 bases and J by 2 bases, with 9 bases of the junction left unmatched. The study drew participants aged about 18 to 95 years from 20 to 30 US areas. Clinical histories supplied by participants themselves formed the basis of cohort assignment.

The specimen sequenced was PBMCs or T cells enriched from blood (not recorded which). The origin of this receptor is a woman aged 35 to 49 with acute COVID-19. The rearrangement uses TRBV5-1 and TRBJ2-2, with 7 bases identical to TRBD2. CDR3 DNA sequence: TGCGCCAGCAGTTGGGGGAGGGCATCTAACACCGGGGAGCTGTTTTTT. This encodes CASSWGRASNTGELFF.